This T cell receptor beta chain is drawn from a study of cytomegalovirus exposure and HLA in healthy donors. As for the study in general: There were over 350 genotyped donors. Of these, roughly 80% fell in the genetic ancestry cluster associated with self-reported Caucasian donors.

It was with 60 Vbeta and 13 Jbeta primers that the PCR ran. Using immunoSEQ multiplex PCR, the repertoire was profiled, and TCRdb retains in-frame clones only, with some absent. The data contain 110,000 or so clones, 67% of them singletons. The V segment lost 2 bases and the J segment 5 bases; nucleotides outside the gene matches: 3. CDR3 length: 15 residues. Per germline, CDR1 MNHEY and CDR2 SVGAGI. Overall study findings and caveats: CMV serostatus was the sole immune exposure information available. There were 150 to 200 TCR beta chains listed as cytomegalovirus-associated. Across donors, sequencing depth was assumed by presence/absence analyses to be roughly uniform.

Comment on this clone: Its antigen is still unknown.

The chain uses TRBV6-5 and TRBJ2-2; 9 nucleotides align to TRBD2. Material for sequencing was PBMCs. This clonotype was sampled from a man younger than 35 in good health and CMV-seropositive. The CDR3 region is CASSYAGGPTGELFF. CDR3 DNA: TGTGCCAGCAGTTACGCGGGGGGGCCAACCGGGGAGCTGTTTTTT.